This T cell receptor (beta chain) originates from a study of blood T cell repertoires in COVID-19. TCRdb's copy holds only in-frame clones and misses some; the assay was immunoSEQ multiplex PCR. Among about 300,000 clones, 86% were seen once, and the ten largest hold roughly 10%. CDR3 length: 14 residues. Trimming shortened V by 7 bases and J by 2 bases, and 14 bases separated the two germline ends. Germline lookup yields CDR1 MNHEY and CDR2 SVGAGI. The chain couples TRBV6-5 to TRBJ1-1; tentative D call: TRBD1 (5 bases). The receptor was derived from a woman under 30 who had recovered from COVID-19. The sequenced sample consisted of PBMCs or T cells enriched from blood (not recorded which). CDR3 in amino acids: CASTSSGLNTEAFF. DNA of the CDR3: TGTGCCAGCACCTCATCGGGACTAAACACTGAAGCTTTCTTT.